This section outlines one T cell receptor (beta chain) sequence together with its context. Its antigen is unidentified. Germline V lookup: CDR1 SGHTA, CDR2 FQGNSA. The CDR3 consists of 18 residues. Multiplex touch-down PCR amplified TRB using TRB-A and TRB-B pools in one tube. TCRdb re-called the multiplex PCR reads; one entry per CDR3 protein, DNA not given. The data show 2,000 to 2,500 distinct CDR3 sequences, and the top ten clones hold roughly 15%. The data are from a study of T cell clusters in autoimmune cytopenias. General study results and limits: Primary autoimmune cytopenia patients appeared to lack physiological T cell clusters present in healthy donors. Comparing secondary cytopenia with chronic lymphocytic leukemia showed no cluster-lack signature, apparently masked by lymphoma repertoire.

TRB was amplified from about 270 ng of peripheral blood genomic DNA per sample. The same data also contributed to another study, on T cell repertoires in aging, cancer and after chemotherapy. That study adds: Age-matched healthy donors had significantly more diverse, less clonal blood TCR repertoires than untreated cancer patients. Loss of evenness, beyond lost richness, contributed to age-related TCR diversity decline in cancer patients.

The receptor was isolated from a human donor in good health. This chain uses TRBV7-2 with TRBJ2-4; TCRdb reports TRBD1, a call that lacks DNA to check it against. Sequencing was performed on peripheral blood. This chain's CDR3 is CASSSNRGEGRAKNIQYF. Drawing the rest from reference TRBV7-2 and TRBJ2-4, the complete variable domain is GAGVSQSPSNKVTEKGKDVELRCDPISGHTALYWYRQSLGQGLEFLIYFQGNSAPDKSGLPSDRFSAERTGGSVSTLTIQRTQQEDSAVYLCASSSNRGEGRAKNIQYFGAGTRLSVL.